This T cell receptor beta chain was identified during a study of vaccination effects on CD4 cells after COVID-19. Regarding this clone: Its antigen remains unknown.

With 3 bases removed from V and 5 bases from J, the gap between germline ends came to 7 bases. This CDR3 region has 13 residues. The germline CDR1 and CDR2 sequences are SGHTA and FQGTGA. With roughly nine days of culture completed, CD4+ T cells were isolated. The person had PCR-confirmed SARS-CoV-2 infection between March and December 2020. Cultures got half-medium changes with IL-2 on days 3 and 7. Some clones are missing from TCRdb's copy, which holds only in-frame ones; the method was immunoSEQ multiplex PCR. The sample has approximately 45,000 clones, about 74% seen once; the top ten hold roughly 8.6%.

Sample: CD4+ T cells from PBMCs cultured without peptide, taken before COVID-19 vaccination. The receptor was derived from a human donor who had a prior SARS-CoV-2 infection. This chain joins TRBV7-3 and TRBJ2-2; D unresolved. The CDR3 sequence is CASSLQATGELFF. CDR3 sequence (DNA): TGTGCCAGCAGCTTGCAGGCTACCGGGGAGCTGTTTTTT.